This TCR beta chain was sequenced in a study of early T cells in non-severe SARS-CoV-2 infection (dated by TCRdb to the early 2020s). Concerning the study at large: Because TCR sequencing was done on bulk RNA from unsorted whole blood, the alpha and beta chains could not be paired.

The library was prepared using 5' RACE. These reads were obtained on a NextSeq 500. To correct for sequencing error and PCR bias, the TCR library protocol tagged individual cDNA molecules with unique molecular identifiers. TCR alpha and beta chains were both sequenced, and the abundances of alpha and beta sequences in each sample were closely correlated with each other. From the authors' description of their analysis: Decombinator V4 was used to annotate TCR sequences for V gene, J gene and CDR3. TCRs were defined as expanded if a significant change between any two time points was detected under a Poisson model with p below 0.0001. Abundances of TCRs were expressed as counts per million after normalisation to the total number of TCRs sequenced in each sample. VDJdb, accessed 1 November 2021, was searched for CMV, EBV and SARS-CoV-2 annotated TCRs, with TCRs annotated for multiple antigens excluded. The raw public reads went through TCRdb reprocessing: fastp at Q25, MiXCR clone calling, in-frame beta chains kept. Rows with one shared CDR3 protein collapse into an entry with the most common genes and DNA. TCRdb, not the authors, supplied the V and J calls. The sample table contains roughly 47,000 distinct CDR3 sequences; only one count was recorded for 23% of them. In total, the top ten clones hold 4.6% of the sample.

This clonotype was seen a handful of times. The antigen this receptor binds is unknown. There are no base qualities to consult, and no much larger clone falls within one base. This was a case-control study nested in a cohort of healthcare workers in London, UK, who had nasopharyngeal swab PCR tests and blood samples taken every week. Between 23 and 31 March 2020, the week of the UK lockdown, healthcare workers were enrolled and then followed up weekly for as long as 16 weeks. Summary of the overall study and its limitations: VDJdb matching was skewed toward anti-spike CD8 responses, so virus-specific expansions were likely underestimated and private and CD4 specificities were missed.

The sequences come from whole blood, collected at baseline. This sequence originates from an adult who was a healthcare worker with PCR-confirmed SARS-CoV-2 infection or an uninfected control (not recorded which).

The sequenced DNA is TGTGCCAGCAGTGAACCCCCGGGACACTACCGGGGAGATACGCAGTATTTT. It encodes CASSEPPGHYRGDTQYF. The sequence is built from TRBV6-1 and TRBJ2-3; matching of 6 bases hints at TRBD1 as the D gene. Including cysteine and phenylalanine, the CDR3 has 17 amino acids. Only CDR3 DNA is held: 51 bases, read in frame from base 1. In the germline V gene, CDR1 corresponds to MNHNS and CDR2 to SASEGT. V lost 2 bases and J lost 5 bases; the stretch between them is 20 bases long.